One and the same sample provided the 26 T cell receptor beta chains below, sequenced in a study of tumor-infiltrating lymphocytes in localized non-small cell lung cancer. Libraries were prepared by immunoSEQ multiplex PCR; TCRdb keeps only in-frame clonotypes and omits some of them. Among tens of thousands of clones, nearly 70% were seen once, and the ten largest hold around 15%. Sequencing was carried out using lung tumor tissue. Every receptor here comes from a human donor with non-small cell lung cancer.

The V and J genes are TRBV13 and TRBJ2-5; 8 bases line up with TRBD1. The trim removed 5 bases at V and 1 base at J, leaving 6 bases unmatched. The CDR3 length is 15 residues. Germline values: CDR1 PRHDT, CDR2 FYEKMQ (reference sequence). CDR3 amino acids: CASSKGQGSQETQYF. The CDR3 DNA follows: TGTGCCAGCAGCAAAGGACAGGGAAGCCAAGAGACCCAGTACTTC. Variable domain in full (rest from reference TRBV13 and TRBJ2-5): AAGVIQSPRHLIKEKRETATLKCYPIPRHDTVYWYQQGPGQDPQFLISFYEKMQSDKGSIPDRFSAQQFSDYHSELNMSSLELGDSALYFCASSKGQGSQETQYFGPGTRLLVL.

This chain joins TRBV7-9 and TRBJ2-3; D remains ambiguous. The CDR3 extends over 10 amino acids. Trimming removed 6 bases at V and 13 bases at J, with 11 bases between. Germline V gene data show CDR1 as SEHNR and CDR2 as FQNEAQ (reference sequence). The DNA of the CDR3 is TGTGCCAGCAGTTTTCTTCAGGAGTATTTT. Its translation: CASSFLQEYF.

V usage is TRBV7-9 and J usage is TRBJ1-4; D remains unclear. Per the germline V gene, CDR1 is SEHNR and CDR2 is FQNEAQ (reference sequence). The CDR3 runs 15 residues. Trimming cost V 6 bases and J 7 bases, with 18 bases left between them. In nucleotides, the CDR3 is TGTGCCAGCAGTTCTTCCGGTGGCTCGGGTGAAAAACTGTTTTTT. Translation gives CASSSSGGSGEKLFF.

This clone occurred once. The chain uses TRBV29-1 and TRBJ1-2; perhaps TRBD1 as D (5 bases). In germline, CDR1 is SQVTM, CDR2 ANQGSEA. This CDR3 has 13 amino acids. V was trimmed by 6 bases and J by 4 bases, leaving 15 bases between them. The CDR3 sequence: CSVGERELYGYTF. The CDR3 nucleotides read TGCAGCGTAGGGGAGAGAGAGCTCTATGGCTACACCTTC. Full variable domain (remainder filled in from reference TRBV29-1 and TRBJ1-2): SAVISQKPSRDICQRGTSLTIQCQVDSQVTMMFWYRQQPGQSLTLIATANQGSEATYESGFVIDKFPISRPNLTFSTLTVSNMSPEDSSIYLCSVGERELYGYTFGSGTRLTVV.

The chain uses TRBV5-1 and TRBJ2-5, with 14 bases identical to TRBD2. The V gene's germline CDR1 is SGHRS and CDR2 YFSETQ. This CDR3 spans 16 amino acids. V lost 0 bases, J lost 2 bases, and 0 bases stayed unmatched. CDR3 amino acids: CASSLGLAGGQETQYF. In DNA, the CDR3 is TGCGCCAGCAGCTTGGGACTAGCGGGAGGGCAAGAGACCCAGTACTTC.

This clone was found once. This chain uses TRBV15 with TRBJ2-3; 11 bases agree with TRBD2. Germline loops: CDR1 LNHNV, CDR2 YYDKDF (reference sequence). The CDR3 totals 18 residues. V shed 0 bases and J 6 bases; nucleotides not matched to a gene: 11. The CDR3 region has the DNA TGTGCCACCAGCAGAGATAGAGGGAGCGTAGCGGGGGGGGATACGCAGTATTTT. Encoded protein: CATSRDRGSVAGGDTQYF.

The rearrangement links TRBV5-5 to TRBJ2-7, with D uncertain. The V end was cut by 7 bases, the J end by 0 bases, with 14 bases between. In germline, CDR1 is SGHKS, CDR2 YYEKEE (reference sequence). The CDR3 runs to 14 residues. This chain's CDR3 is CASHSERSSYEQYF. DNA of the CDR3: TGTGCCAGCCATTCAGAACGGAGCTCCTACGAGCAGTACTTC.

The chain couples TRBV30 to TRBJ2-3; 7 bases are a match to TRBD2. The CDR3 is made up of 13 amino acids. CDR1 is GTSNPN and CDR2 is SVGIG in the germline V gene (reference sequence). V was pared by 4 bases and J by 8 bases, with 9 bases of the junction left unmatched. The CDR3 sequence: CAWTLAARGTQYF. Here the CDR3 DNA reads TGTGCCTGGACGCTAGCGGCGCGTGGTACGCAGTATTTT.

V is TRBV7-9 and J is TRBJ1-1; maybe TRBD1 (6 bases). This CDR3 is 14 amino acids long. V dropped 7 bases and J dropped 4 bases, with 16 bases sitting between them. Germline values: CDR1 SEHNR, CDR2 FQNEAQ (reference sequence). This CDR3 is CASNDRGASTEAFF. Written as DNA, the CDR3 is TGTGCCAGCAACGATCGGGGGGCTAGCACTGAAGCTTTCTTT.

The V call is TRBV9, the J call TRBJ2-2; D is perhaps TRBD1 or TRBD2 (7 bases each). V lost 0 bases and J lost 5, with 17 bases in between. The germline gives CDR1 SGDLS, CDR2 YYNGEE. The CDR3 has 17 residues. CDR3: CASSVDGEGARTGELFF. As DNA, the CDR3 is TGTGCCAGCAGCGTAGATGGGGAGGGGGCGCGTACCGGGGAGCTGTTTTTT.

This clone was picked up a small number of times. This chain links TRBV15 with TRBJ2-1, with TRBD2 identical over 14 bases. The germline V gene has CDR1 LNHNV and CDR2 YYDKDF (reference sequence). The V gene end was trimmed by 2 bases and the J gene end by 5 bases; junction bases not matched to a gene: 2. This CDR3 region has 16 residues. The DNA of the CDR3 is TGTGCCACCAGCAGACCGGGACTAGCGGGAGACAATGAGCAGTTCTTC. Translated: CATSRPGLAGDNEQFF.

This chain links TRBV5-1 with TRBJ1-2; 9 bases are shared with TRBD1. Per the germline V gene, CDR1 is SGHRS and CDR2 is YFSETQ. Trimming removed 0 bases from V and 6 bases from J; junction bases left unmatched: 3. The CDR3 totals 14 residues. CDR3 loop: CASSLEGQGHGYTF. The CDR3 bases are TGCGCCAGCAGCTTGGAGGGACAGGGCCATGGCTACACCTTC.

V and J are TRBV11-2 and TRBJ2-2; D perhaps matches TRBD2 (5 bases). Between the trimmed V and J ends, which lost 4 bases and 4 bases, there was a span of 13 bases. Germline-derived CDR1 and CDR2 are SGHAT and FQNNGV. The CDR3 covers 15 residues. The CDR3 spells CASSSTTRSTGELFF. The CDR3 DNA sequence: TGTGCCAGCAGCTCCACAACTAGGTCCACCGGGGAGCTGTTTTTT.

The chain recombines TRBV7-2 with TRBJ2-7; D remains unclear. The CDR3 is made up of 13 amino acids. The V end was cut by 6 bases, the J end by 0 bases, with 9 bases between. Germline CDR1 and CDR2: SGHTA and FQGNSA. CDR3 bases: TGTGCCAGCAGTTCTTCCCCCTCCTACGAGCAGTACTTC. This sequence encodes CASSSSPSYEQYF.

The CDR3 loop reads CASRTGGLGNIQYF. CDR3 DNA: TGTGCCAGCAGGACAGGGGGCCTCGGAAACATTCAGTACTTC. The rearrangement joins TRBV27 to TRBJ2-4; 10 bases match TRBD1. Trimming at V came to 6 bases and at J to 6 bases, leaving 5 bases not matched to a gene. Germline V gives CDR1 MNHEY, CDR2 SMNVEV (reference sequence). CDR3 length: 14 amino acids.

This clone was detected a few times. The chain links TRBV7-2 to TRBJ1-4; the D is unclear. CDR1 and CDR2 (germline): SGHTA, FQGNSA. Trimming pared 1 base from V and 4 bases from J, leaving 10 bases between. The CDR3 runs to 15 residues. This CDR3 reads CASSLDSRFNEKLFF. CDR3 nucleotides: TGTGCCAGCAGCTTAGACTCCAGATTTAATGAAAAACTGTTTTTT.

There are a few counts of this clone. The chain's CDR3 is CASSADSRRSYGYTF. CDR3 bases: TGCGCCAGCAGCGCGGACTCCAGGCGGTCCTATGGCTACACCTTC. The chain recombines TRBV5-1 with TRBJ1-2; D is uncertain. Germline V CDR1 and CDR2: SGHRS, YFSETQ. The CDR3 runs to 15 residues. V was cut by 4 bases and J by 4 bases, with 17 bases left in between.

The rearrangement joins TRBV7-9 to TRBJ2-1; 7 nucleotides align to TRBD1. This CDR3 has 11 residues. CDR1 and CDR2 from the germline V gene are SEHNR and FQNEAQ (reference sequence). V was pared by 3 bases and J by 10 bases, with 0 bases of the junction left unmatched. The CDR3 bases are TGTGCCAGCAGCTTCAGGGGGGAGCAGTTCTTC. This codes for CASSFRGEQFF.

V usage is TRBV9 and J usage is TRBJ2-7; tentatively, D is TRBD2 (5 bases). Trimming cost V 3 bases and J 0 bases, with 10 bases left between them. CDR1 is SGDLS, CDR2 YYNGEE, per germline. There are 14 residues in the CDR3. Here the CDR3 reads CASSATLGSYEQYF. In DNA form, the CDR3 reads TGTGCCAGCAGCGCCACACTAGGCTCCTACGAGCAGTACTTC.

This clone was counted only a few times. The chain uses TRBV5-1 and TRBJ2-2; 10 nucleotides agree with TRBD2. This CDR3 comprises 18 residues. The germline V gene has CDR1 SGHRS and CDR2 YFSETQ. V trimming: 3 bases; J trimming: 0 bases; junction bases outside the gene matches: 8. CDR3 coding DNA: TGCGCCAGCAGCTCAAGGACTAGCGGACTCTCGAACACCGGGGAGCTGTTTTTT. Its translation: CASSSRTSGLSNTGELFF.

This chain connects TRBV5-4 to TRBJ1-1; 8 bases line up with TRBD1. J was trimmed by 5 bases and V by 0 bases; bases with no gene match: 12. Germline loops: CDR1 SGHNT, CDR2 YYREEE (reference sequence). The CDR3 is 17 residues long. CDR3 region: CASSLGQGADGLTEAFF. The CDR3 DNA follows: TGTGCCAGCAGCTTGGGGCAGGGGGCAGACGGGTTAACTGAAGCTTTCTTT.

J is TRBJ1-4 and V is TRBV2; perhaps TRBD1 as D (6 bases). CDR1 is SNHLY, CDR2 FYNNEI, per germline. The CDR3 totals 15 residues. Between the trimmed V and J ends, which lost 6 bases and 4 bases, there was a span of 15 bases. In DNA, the CDR3 is TGTGCCAGCAGGGCGCAGGGGCAGGGTAATGAAAAACTGTTTTTT. Translating it yields CASRAQGQGNEKLFF.

This chain joins TRBV21-1 and TRBJ2-7; the table calls TRBD2, which could not be checked here. TRBV21-1 is classified as a pseudogene. The CDR3 runs 8 residues. This chain's CDR3 is CASSKRVF. As DNA, the CDR3 is TGTGCCAGCAGCAAGCGGGTTTTC.

This clone is classed as medium-sized. This chain uses TRBV11-2 with TRBJ2-7; D unresolved. V lost 5 bases and J lost 3, with 17 bases in between. CDR1 and CDR2 (germline): SGHAT, FQNNGV. This CDR3 has 15 amino acids. In nucleotides, the CDR3 is TGTGCCAGCAGCCCCAATCGAGGCCATTACTACGAGCAGTACTTC. It specifies CASSPNRGHYYEQYF.

This chain connects TRBV19 to TRBJ2-1; 10 bases map to TRBD2. Trimming at V came to 2 bases and at J to 4 bases, leaving 5 bases not matched to a gene. Germline CDR1 and CDR2: LNHDA and SQIVND (reference sequence). The CDR3 is made up of 16 amino acids. The CDR3 DNA reads as TGTGCCAGTAGTATAAGAGCGGGAGGGGGGTACAATGAGCAGTTCTTC. Protein product: CASSIRAGGGYNEQFF.

The V call is TRBV5-6, the J call TRBJ2-7, with unresolved D. Trimming stripped 2 bases from V and 2 bases from J, with 2 bases between. CDR1 and CDR2 (germline): SGHDT, YYEEEE. The CDR3 has 11 amino acids. This CDR3 is CASSLTYEQYF. CDR3 DNA sequence: TGTGCCAGCAGCTTAACCTACGAGCAGTACTTC.